A selection of T cell receptor beta chains follows, all from one sample in a study of cytomegalovirus exposure and HLA in healthy donors. Clones were sequenced by immunoSEQ multiplex PCR, and TCRdb holds only the in-frame ones, with some missing. The sample consists of around 130,000 clones, approximately 75% of them appearing once. Material: PBMCs. The receptors were sampled from a middle-aged woman in good health and CMV-seropositive. The CDR3 runs from the conserved cysteine through the conserved F or W. D genes are given only for firm matches. Size is omitted from some rows. Given values are once, few, many or a class for expanded clones.

size | J | V | D | DNA | CDR3
- | TRBJ1-1 | TRBV6-5 | - | TGTGCCAGCAGTTACCAGGGAATAGACACTGAAGCTTTCTTT | CASSYQGIDTEAFF
- | TRBJ2-2 | TRBV6-1 | - | TGTGCCAGCAGTGAACTCGCGATCTTTGGGGACATTGGGAACACCGGGGAGCTGTTTTTT | CASSELAIFGDIGNTGELFF
- | TRBJ2-7 | TRBV5-1 | - | TGCGCCAGCAGCTTGGTTCTTACCTACGAGCAGTACTTC | CASSLVLTYEQYF
- | TRBJ2-1 | TRBV28 | - | TGTGCCAGCAGCTCTTCCGACAATGAGCAGTTCTTC | CASSSSDNEQFF
- | TRBJ2-3 | TRBV4-2 | - | TGTGCCAGCAGCCAAGCCATGCCCTGGGGGGACACAGATACGCAGTATTTT | CASSQAMPWGDTDTQYF
- | TRBJ2-1 | TRBV5-1 | - | TGCGCCAGCAGCCCGGCGTCGGGTGACTCCTACAATGAGCAGTTCTTC | CASSPASGDSYNEQFF
few | TRBJ1-2 | TRBV7-8 | - | TGTGCCAGCAGCTTAGCCCACAGAAACTATGGCTACACCTTC | CASSLAHRNYGYTF
- | TRBJ2-7 | TRBV2 | TRBD2 | TGTGCCAGCAGGGGGACTAGGAGCTCCTACGAGCAGTACTTC | CASRGTRSSYEQYF
- | TRBJ2-1 | TRBV5-8 | TRBD2 | TGTGCCAGCAGCTTGGCGGGGGGAAACAATGAGCAGTTCTTC | CASSLAGGNNEQFF
- | TRBJ1-6 | TRBV6-4 | - | TGTGCCAGCAGTCCTGAAGTGTCGGGTTCACCCCTCCACTTT | CASSPEVSGSPLHF
few | TRBJ1-1 | TRBV19 | - | TGTGCCAGTAGTTCTGCGGGGGACGACACTGAAGCTTTCTTT | CASSSAGDDTEAFF
- | TRBJ1-2 | TRBV5-6 | - | TGTGCCAGCAGCTCTTGGGACTCCTTCCACTATGGCTACACCTTC | CASSSWDSFHYGYTF
- | TRBJ2-3 | TRBV6-6 | TRBD2 | TGTGCCAGCAGCTACGGACTAAGCGGGGCCGCAGATACGCAGTATTTT | CASSYGLSGAADTQYF
few | TRBJ2-3 | TRBV9 | TRBD2 | TGTGCCAGCAGCGTAGAGGGGCTAGCGGGAGGGCCATATACGCAGTATTTT | CASSVEGLAGGPYTQYF
- | TRBJ2-2 | TRBV28 | TRBD1 | TGTGCCAGCAGATCCCTGGGACAGGGGTTAACCGGGGAGCTGTTTTTT | CASRSLGQGLTGELFF
once | TRBJ1-1 | TRBV7-2 | TRBD1 | TGTGCCAGCAGCAAAATGGGACAGGGTGAAGCTTTCTTT | CASSKMGQGEAFF
once | TRBJ1-5 | TRBV29-1 | TRBD1 | TGCAGCGTTGCAGGGACAGAGAGCAATCAGCCCCAGCATTTT | CSVAGTESNQPQHF
- | TRBJ2-7 | TRBV19 | TRBD1 | TGTGCCAGTAGTCCGGGACAGGGGAACTACGAGCAGTACTTC | CASSPGQGNYEQYF
- | TRBJ2-7 | TRBV5-1 | TRBD1 | TGCGCCAGCAGTGATGACAGGGGGTTCAACGAGCAGTACTTC | CASSDDRGFNEQYF
- | TRBJ2-2 | TRBV5-1 | - | TGCGCCAGCAGCTTGTCAAGGGGCGCGGACGGGGAGCTGTTTTTT | CASSLSRGADGELFF
- | TRBJ2-5 | TRBV4-2 | - | TGTGCCAGCAGCCAAGATAGGGACAAGGAAGAGACCCAGTACTTC | CASSQDRDKEETQYF
once | TRBJ2-7 | TRBV28 | - | TGTGCCAGCAGTTTTACGGGGGGCAGGTACGAGCAGTACTTC | CASSFTGGRYEQYF
- | TRBJ2-5 | TRBV9 | TRBD2 | TGTGCCAGCAGCGTAGCGGGGGGAGAGACCCAGTACTTC | CASSVAGGETQYF
- | TRBJ1-2 | TRBV7-8 | TRBD1 | TGTGCCAGCAGCCCCCGCCTGGGACAGAAGTTCTATGGCTACACCTTC | CASSPRLGQKFYGYTF
- | TRBJ1-1 | TRBV7-3 | TRBD1 | TGTGCCAGCAGCTTAACCGGGACAGGGGACAACACTGAAGCTTTCTTT | CASSLTGTGDNTEAFF
- | TRBJ1-2 | TRBV6-5 | TRBD1 | TGTGCCAGCAGTTACTCAACAGGGGCGAACTATGGCTACACCTTC | CASSYSTGANYGYTF
- | TRBJ2-4 | TRBV7-3 | - | TGTGCCAGCAGCGTAAAGGGGGGGGCGACAAACATTCAGTACTTC | CASSVKGGATNIQYF
- | TRBJ1-4 | TRBV6-4 | TRBD1 | TGTGCCAGCAGTGGGACAGGGTTAGAGGGAAAACTGTTTTTT | CASSGTGLEGKLFF
- | TRBJ2-7 | TRBV7-7 | - | TGTGCTAGCAGCCGGGACACTTCCTACGAGCAGTACTTC | CASSRDTSYEQYF
- | TRBJ1-4 | TRBV9 | TRBD1 | TGTGCCAGCAGCAGTAAGACAGGGTGGAATGAAAAACTGTTTTTT | CASSSKTGWNEKLFF
- | TRBJ1-5 | TRBV28 | TRBD1 | TGTGCCAGCAGACCAGGGACAGGGGGTCAGCCCCAGCATTTT | CASRPGTGGQPQHF
- | TRBJ2-2 | TRBV2 | - | TGTGCCAGCAGGATGGGAGAGAACACCGGGGAGCTGTTTTTT | CASRMGENTGELFF
- | TRBJ1-1 | TRBV6-5 | - | TGTGCCAGCACTAACCAGGGACTAAACACTGAAGCTTTCTTT | CASTNQGLNTEAFF
- | TRBJ2-3 | TRBV7-8 | TRBD2 | TGTGCCAGCAGCATCAGCGGGGACACAGATACGCAGTATTTT | CASSISGDTDTQYF
- | TRBJ1-2 | TRBV29-1 | - | TGCAGCGTTGATCAGGGTCGGAACTATGGCTACACCTTC | CSVDQGRNYGYTF
- | TRBJ2-4 | TRBV7-9 | TRBD2 | TGTGCCAGCAGCCTGGGACTAGTATCTGACATTCAGTACTTC | CASSLGLVSDIQYF
- | TRBJ1-1 | TRBV9 | - | TGTGCCAGCAGCTTAACAGGCTCCGCTGAAGCTTTCTTT | CASSLTGSAEAFF
many | TRBJ1-2 | TRBV9 | - | TGTGCCAGCAGGGGGGGCTATGGCTACACCTTC | CASRGGYGYTF
- | TRBJ2-3 | TRBV6-5 | - | TGTGCCAGCAGTTACAGGCTAGCTAGCACAGATACGCAGTATTTT | CASSYRLASTDTQYF
- | TRBJ2-7 | TRBV13 | - | TGTGCCAGCAGCGCGCGGGACTCGACCTACGAGCAGTACTTC | CASSARDSTYEQYF
- | TRBJ2-1 | TRBV5-4 | TRBD1 | TGTGCCAGCAGCCCCGAAGGAGACAGGGTTTTGTCGGGGCAGTTCTTC | CASSPEGDRVLSGQFF
- | TRBJ2-3 | TRBV11-2 | TRBD2 | TGTGCCAGCAGCCTAAGGACTAGCGGGAGCTCAGATACGCAGTATTTT | CASSLRTSGSSDTQYF
- | TRBJ2-1 | TRBV5-4 | TRBD2 | TGTGCCAGCAGTTTGATAGCTAGCGGGAGTCGGGATGAGCAGTTCTTC | CASSLIASGSRDEQFF
- | TRBJ2-7 | TRBV7-3 | - | TGTGCCAGCAGTCAAGGGGGGGGCTACGAGCAGTACTTC | CASSQGGGYEQYF
- | TRBJ2-1 | TRBV9 | - | TGTGCCAGCAGCCACGGTGGTGATGAGCAGTTCTTC | CASSHGGDEQFF
- | TRBJ2-5 | TRBV6-1 | - | TGTGCCAGCAGTGTTACGACCGAGGGGACCCAGTACTTC | CASSVTTEGTQYF
- | TRBJ1-5 | TRBV7-2 | TRBD1 | TGTGCCAGCAGCGGGACAGGGGGCCTCGGTCAGCCCCAGCATTTT | CASSGTGGLGQPQHF
- | TRBJ1-2 | TRBV6-6 | - | TGTGCCAGCAGTTCCCCTTCCGGTCACTATGCCTACACCTTC | CASSSPSGHYAYTF
- | TRBJ2-3 | TRBV5-1 | TRBD2 | TGCGCCAGCAGCTCCCCGGGACTAGCGGACACAGATACGCAGTATTTT | CASSSPGLADTDTQYF
- | TRBJ2-7 | TRBV6-6 | - | TGTGCCAGCAGTTACTCGTTCAATGCCTACGAGCAGTACTTC | CASSYSFNAYEQYF
- | TRBJ2-1 | TRBV9 | TRBD2 | TGTGCCAGCAGCGATGGGGGTTTGTGGGGGGGCTCCTACAATGAGCAGTTCTTC | CASSDGGLWGGSYNEQFF
- | TRBJ2-7 | TRBV27 | TRBD1 | TGTGCCAGCAGTAGGTCGGGACAGGGGGAGTACGAGCAGTACTTC | CASSRSGQGEYEQYF
- | TRBJ2-7 | TRBV11-2 | - | TGTGCCAGCAGCTCGACGACAGGAGCCTACGAGCAGTACTTC | CASSSTTGAYEQYF
- | TRBJ1-1 | TRBV7-3 | TRBD1 | TGTGCCACCACAGGGGGACGGAGGCGTCACACTGAAGCTTTCTTT | CATTGGRRRHTEAFF
- | TRBJ1-1 | TRBV5-4 | - | TGTGCCAGCAGTTTACAGGGAGTGAACACTGAAGCTTTCTTT | CASSLQGVNTEAFF
once | TRBJ1-1 | TRBV9 | TRBD1 | TGTGCCAGCAGCGTGGGGACAGGGGCCAACACTGAAGCTTTCTTT | CASSVGTGANTEAFF
- | TRBJ1-1 | TRBV6-1 | TRBD1 | TGTGCCAGCAGTGAATACAGGACAGGGGGAGCTTTCTTT | CASSEYRTGGAFF